A single sample gave rise to the 23 T cell receptor beta chains below, sequenced in a study of vaccination and CD4 T cells after COVID-19 (dated by TCRdb to 2022 to 2024). The intended sense of this specimen's treatment or condition label: roughly ten-day PBMC culture with coronavirus spike peptide pools or control peptides (ViraFEST assay). CD4+ T cells from unexposed donors were collected before the COVID-19 pandemic (2011-2018). These receptors lack a known antigen. Library method: PCR. The sequencing machine was an Illumina iSeq 100. DNA from cultured CD4+ T cells underwent TCR sequencing with the Oncomine TCR Beta short-read assay at the Johns Hopkins FTIC core. The QIAamp micro DNA kit was used to extract genomic DNA from the cultured CD4+ T cells. The public sequencing data were trimmed at Q25 with fastp and processed into clonotypes with MiXCR by TCRdb, which kept only in-frame beta chains. Rows merge per CDR3 protein into single entries with the most common DNA and genes. The sample has roughly 9,100 distinct CDR3 sequences on record, under 50% of them singletons. Of the sample, under 15% is held by the ten largest clones.

Source material: CD4+ T cells from blood, cultured in vitro. These receptors came from a human donor in good health.

A few counts support this clonotype. CDR3 coding DNA: TGTGCCAGCAGCCGGACAGGGTACGAAGCTTTCTTT. Translated, it gives CASSRTGYEAFF. The rearrangement uses TRBV5-4 and TRBJ1-1; 8 bases are a match to TRBD1. The CDR3 is 12 residues long. The germline V gene has CDR1 SGHNT and CDR2 YYREEE (reference sequence). Trimming cost V 4 bases and J 8 bases; bases outside gene matches: 4.

The chain combines TRBV25-1 with TRBJ2-7; D may match TRBD1 or TRBD2 (5 bases each). The CDR3 extends over 14 amino acids. V lost 3 bases to trimming and J lost 7 bases, with 16 bases between them. Germline CDR1 is MGHDK and CDR2 is SYGVNS. Here the CDR3 DNA reads TGTGCCAGCAGTGACCTCGGGGCAGTCGGTGAGCAGTACTTC. This encodes CASSDLGAVGEQYF.

The genes are TRBV5-4 and TRBJ1-1, with TRBD1 as a possible D gene (5 bases). The V end was cut by 4 bases, the J end by 1 base, with 20 bases between. Germline CDR1 is SGHNT and CDR2 is YYREEE (reference sequence). The CDR3 runs 17 residues. CDR3 amino acids: CASSAIKGAGGNTEAFF. CDR3 coding DNA: TGTGCCAGCAGCGCCATCAAAGGGGCTGGTGGGAACACTGAAGCTTTCTTT.

This clonotype has more than one count but fewer than ten. The rearrangement uses TRBV6-1 and TRBJ1-5, with D maybe TRBD1 (5 bases). This CDR3 spans 12 amino acids. V lost 6 bases, J lost 3 bases, and 6 bases lay in between. The germline V gene encodes CDR1 MNHNS and CDR2 SASEGT. The CDR3 sequence: CASRTDNQPQHF. CDR3 coding DNA: TGTGCCAGCAGGACAGACAATCAGCCCCAGCATTTT.

The gene calls are TRBV4-3 and TRBJ2-7, with D unresolved. V was trimmed by 1 base and J by 0 bases, leaving 7 bases between them. The germline gives CDR1 LGHNA, CDR2 YSLEER. The CDR3 has 14 residues. CDR3 amino acids: CASSQGFDSYEQYF. The CDR3 nucleotides read TGCGCCAGCAGCCAAGGTTTTGACTCCTACGAGCAGTACTTC.

This chain uses TRBV2 with TRBJ1-5; perhaps TRBD1 as D (6 bases). The CDR3 has 15 residues. CDR1 and CDR2 (germline): SNHLY, FYNNEI. Trimming shortened V by 4 bases and J by 5 bases, and 15 bases separated the two germline ends. The chain's CDR3 is CASSGLSGTHQPQHF. DNA of the CDR3: TGTGCCAGCAGTGGTCTTTCCGGGACACATCAGCCCCAGCATTTT.

This clonotype has more than one count but fewer than ten. The rearrangement uses TRBV7-2 and TRBJ2-7; 7 bases map to TRBD1. With 2 bases clipped from V and 4 bases from J, the junction kept 5 bases outside the gene matches. The length of the CDR3 is 14 residues. CDR1 SGHTA and CDR2 FQGNSA come from the germline V gene. CDR3 sequence (DNA): TGTGCCAGCAGCTTATCCCAGGGGGATTACGAGCAGTACTTC. Its protein product is CASSLSQGDYEQYF. The full variable domain, rest sourced from reference TRBV7-2 and TRBJ2-7, is GAGVSQSPSNKVTEKGKDVELRCDPISGHTALYWYRQSLGQGLEFLIYFQGNSAPDKSGLPSDRFSAERTGGSVSTLTIQRTQQEDSAVYLCASSLSQGDYEQYFGPGTRLTVT.

V gene TRBV6-1 combines with J gene TRBJ2-3; 7 bases line up with TRBD2. This CDR3 spans 15 amino acids. J was trimmed by 2 bases and V by 8 bases; bases with no gene match: 10. Germline loops: CDR1 MNHNS, CDR2 SASEGT. The CDR3 is CASSGLGLNTDTQYF. In DNA form, the CDR3 reads TGTGCCAGCTCCGGACTGGGACTAAACACAGATACGCAGTATTTT.

There are a few counts of this clonotype. The V gene is TRBV11-1, the J gene TRBJ1-2; possibly TRBD1 for D (5 bases). The CDR3 covers 13 residues. Germline CDR1 is SGHAT and CDR2 is FQDESV (reference sequence). V lost 5 bases and J lost 8, with 15 bases in between. CDR3 loop: CASSQARGGGYTF. CDR3 sequence (DNA): TGTGCCAGCAGCCAAGCGAGGGGTGGCGGCTACACCTTC. Full variable domain (missing parts from reference TRBV11-1 and TRBJ1-2): EAEVAQSPRYKITEKSQAVAFWCDPISGHATLYWYRQILGQGPELLVQFQDESVVDDSQLPKDRFSAERLKGVDSTLKIQPAELGDSAMYLCASSQARGGGYTFGSGTRLTVV.

This clonotype was seen a few times. The chain is built from TRBV7-2 and TRBJ1-2, with D perhaps matching TRBD1 (6 bases). Looked up from germline, CDR1 is SGHTA and CDR2 is FQGNSA. CDR3 length: 15 amino acids. V lost 5 bases, J lost 3 bases, and 16 bases lay in between. CDR3 residues: CASSPLRDTDYGYTF. DNA of the CDR3: TGTGCCAGCAGCCCACTCCGGGACACGGACTATGGCTACACCTTC. The full variable domain, rest sourced from reference TRBV7-2 and TRBJ1-2, is GAGVSQSPSNKVTEKGKDVELRCDPISGHTALYWYRQSLGQGLEFLIYFQGNSAPDKSGLPSDRFSAERTGGSVSTLTIQRTQQEDSAVYLCASSPLRDTDYGYTFGSGTRLTVV.

This clonotype was counted between two and nine times. The chain uses TRBV7-2 and TRBJ2-5; D is possibly TRBD1 (5 bases). The CDR3 spans 15 residues. Per the germline V gene, CDR1 is SGHTA and CDR2 is FQGNSA. The V end lost 2 bases, the J end lost 5 bases, and 15 bases lay between the germline ends. The CDR3 DNA is TGTGCCAGCAGCTTATCTCAGGGTTTGGGGGAGACCCAGTACTTC. Its protein product is CASSLSQGLGETQYF.

This clonotype was seen a few times. The chain is built from TRBV28 and TRBJ2-7, with 10 nucleotides matching TRBD1. The CDR3 loop spans 16 amino acids. Unmatched junction bases numbered 10, after V lost 5 bases and J lost 3 bases. Germline V gene sequence: CDR1 MDHEN, CDR2 SYDVKM. The CDR3 reads CASSLKPGQGFYEQYF. The DNA of the CDR3 is TGTGCCAGCAGTCTCAAACCGGGACAGGGGTTCTACGAGCAGTACTTC.

This chain connects TRBV12-3 or TRBV12-4 to TRBJ2-7; weak D call: TRBD1 (5 bases). Between the trimmed V and J ends, which lost 7 bases and 0 bases, there was a span of 16 bases. The CDR3 runs 15 residues. The CDR3, as DNA: TGTGCCAGCAATAGGGGCAGCCTTAGCTCCTACGAGCAGTACTTC. Protein: CASNRGSLSSYEQYF.

This clonotype was detected a few times. The chain has TRBV20-1 and TRBJ2-7; TRBD2 is a possible D gene (6 bases). The CDR3 length is 18 residues. The V end lost 0 bases, the J end lost 3 bases, and 24 bases lay between the germline ends. Germline CDR1 is DFQATT and CDR2 is SNEGSKA (reference sequence). Here the CDR3 reads CSARDGAGGTPPLYEQYF. The CDR3 bases are TGCAGTGCTAGAGATGGAGCGGGCGGTACGCCTCCACTCTACGAGCAGTACTTC.

This chain uses TRBV9 with TRBJ2-2, with D unclear. This CDR3 comprises 13 residues. Trimming pared 4 bases from V and 3 bases from J, leaving 7 bases between. The germline V gene encodes CDR1 SGDLS and CDR2 YYNGEE. The CDR3 here is CASSPRDTGELFF. The CDR3 coding sequence is TGTGCCAGCAGCCCCAGAGACACCGGGGAGCTGTTTTTT.

This clonotype turned up a few times. This chain links TRBV24-1 with TRBJ2-5; D may be TRBD1 (8 bases). The CDR3 runs 17 residues. Germline values: CDR1 KGHDR, CDR2 SFDVKD. V gave up 4 bases and J gave up 5 bases, with 22 bases separating them. CDR3 in amino acids: CATSDPGQGLGGETQYF. DNA of the CDR3: TGTGCCACCAGTGACCCCGGACAGGGCTTGGGGGGGGAGACCCAGTACTTC.

The V gene is TRBV7-8, the J gene TRBJ1-1; 7 positions match TRBD1. Losses at the gene ends were 5 bases for V and 1 base for J; bases not matched to a gene: 19. Germline assignment: CDR1 SGHVS and CDR2 FQNEAQ. The CDR3 has 19 amino acids. The CDR3, as DNA: TGTGCCAGCAGCGGCCCCAGGGGCAGGGGGAGTCTAAGGAACACTGAAGCTTTCTTT. Translation: CASSGPRGRGSLRNTEAFF. Supplemented by reference TRBV7-8 and TRBJ1-1, the full variable domain reads GAGVSQSPRYKVAKRGQDVALRCDPISGHVSLFWYQQALGQGPEFLTYFQNEAQLDKSGLPSDRFFAERPEGSVSTLKIQRTQQEDSAVYLCASSGPRGRGSLRNTEAFFGQGTRLTVV.

CDR3 region: CASSQTNTGELFF. The CDR3 region has the DNA TGTGCCAGCAGCCAAACGAACACCGGGGAGCTGTTTTTT. The chain has TRBV7-2 and TRBJ2-2; D ambiguous. Germline V gene lookup returns CDR1 SGHTA and CDR2 FQGNSA. This CDR3 region has 13 residues. V was shortened by 5 bases and J by 0 bases, with 4 bases between the two germline ends.

Of note for this clonotype: One end of the junction varies from germline; a read error may be responsible. The rearrangement uses TRBV6-2 or TRBV6-3 and TRBJ2-1; 8 nucleotides align to TRBD2. The V gene's germline CDR1 is MNHEY and CDR2 SVGEGT. CDR3 length equals 16 residues. The CDR3 region has the DNA TGTGCCAGCGGTTATCGGGGGGGATTCCCATACAATGAGCAGTTCTTC. Its translation is CASGYRGGFPYNEQFF.

This chain connects TRBV6-1 to TRBJ1-1, with D hard to call. V was trimmed by 5 bases and J by 1 base, leaving 11 bases between them. CDR3 length: 14 amino acids. Germline loops: CDR1 MNHNS, CDR2 SASEGT. DNA of the CDR3: TGTGCCAGCAGTCTAGCCCGCCGGAACACTGAAGCTTTCTTT. Its translation: CASSLARRNTEAFF.

In DNA, the CDR3 is TGTGCCAGCAGCTTGGGATGGCCCTACGAGCAGTACTTC. Amino acids: CASSLGWPYEQYF. This chain connects TRBV5-4 to TRBJ2-7; D unclear. There are 13 residues in the CDR3. Germline CDR1 is SGHNT and CDR2 is YYREEE (reference sequence). Trimming stripped 0 bases from V and 2 bases from J, with 6 bases between. The whole variable domain, remainder taken from reference TRBV5-4 and TRBJ2-7, is ETGVTQSPTHLIKTRGQQVTLRCSSQSGHNTVSWYQQALGQGPQFIFQYYREEENGRGNFPPRFSGLQFPNYSSELNVNALELDDSALYLCASSLGWPYEQYFGPGTRLTVT.

The rearrangement uses TRBV28 and TRBJ2-5; TRBD2 aligns across 10 bases. CDR1 and CDR2 (germline): MDHEN, SYDVKM. V was clipped by 1 base and J by 2 bases; unmatched bases: 10. The CDR3 is 18 residues long. DNA for the CDR3: TGTGCCAGCAGTTTATCCCCCTCTAGCGGGAGTACACAAGAGACCCAGTACTTC. The encoded protein is CASSLSPSSGSTQETQYF. Using reference TRBV28 and TRBJ2-5 for the parts outside the CDR3, the full variable domain is DVKVTQSSRYLVKRTGEKVFLECVQDMDHENMFWYRQDPGLGLRLIYFSYDVKMKEKGDIPEGYSVSREKKERFSLILESASTNQTSMYLCASSLSPSSGSTQETQYFGPGTRLLVL.

This CDR3 reads CASSQSTAENSPLHF. The CDR3 nucleotides are TGTGCCAGCAGCCAGTCGACTGCTGAGAATTCACCCCTCCACTTT. This rearrangement joins TRBV7-3 to TRBJ1-6; D unresolved. Trimming left V 5 bases short and J 7 bases short, with 15 bases between. Germline-derived CDR1 and CDR2 are SGHTA and FQGTGA. The length of the CDR3 is 15 residues.